This T cell receptor beta chain was observed in a study of T cells after yellow fever vaccination. On the study more broadly: The fractions with low cell numbers were processed using SMART-Seq v4 Ultra Low Input.

Template switching with 5'RACE generated the TCR cDNA and added a universal primer site and UMIs. A single record per CDR3 protein comes from TCRdb applying MiXCR to the 5' RACE reads. The sample has under 250,000 distinct CDR3 sequences, roughly 7.2% seen once. V dropped 4 bases and J dropped 7 bases, with 9 bases sitting between them. CDR1 is SGHRS and CDR2 is YFSETQ in the germline V gene. The CDR3 is 12 residues long. The table lists this clonotype with many counts. Its antigen is not known. The study, taken as a whole, reports: Weaker overall was a secondary response that nonetheless peaked faster, on day 5 versus 15. Post-booster repertoires again held most primary-vaccination clones (about 96% CD4, around 90% CD8).

Sample: CD4+ T cells sorted from PBMCs, taken 15 days after the yellow fever booster vaccination. The clonotype originates from a man aged 25 to 40 who received the YFV17D yellow fever vaccine. This chain uses TRBV5-1 with TRBJ2-4; no definite D call. The CDR3 sequence is CASSAGRNIQYF. In DNA form, the CDR3 reads TGCGCCAGCAGCGCCGGACGGAACATTCAGTACTTC.